Listed below are T cell receptor beta chains from one sample, sequenced in a study of blood T cells in healthy people across ages. MiXCR was run by TCRdb on the 5' RACE reads, yielding one entry per CDR3 protein. The table has 1 million or so distinct CDR3 sequences, approximately 25% seen once; the top ten hold about 0.72%. Another study also made use of these data, one on T cells of mothers and their children.

Sequencing input: blood. The receptors come from a girl aged 2-9 years in good health. The CDR3 runs from the conserved cysteine through the conserved F or W. A D gene is named only where the DNA matches it firmly. Not all rows give a size; the values are once, few, many and, for expanded clones, a class.

d_call	v_call	clone_size	j_call	cdr3_aa	cdr3_nt
.	TRBV25-1	.	TRBJ2-2	CASSGDIFNGELFF	TGCGCCAGCAGTGGTGACATCTTCAACGGGGAGCTGTTTTTT
.	TRBV29-1	.	TRBJ2-2	CSGGVVIAGELFF	TGCAGCGGGGGGGTGGTTATTGCCGGGGAGCTGTTTTTT
.	TRBV6-2/TRBV6-3	.	TRBJ1-2	CASSPTYGGKSGYTF	TGTGCCAGCAGCCCTACCTATGGGGGCAAAAGTGGCTACACCTTC
.	TRBV4-2	.	TRBJ2-4	CASSQGGGENIQYF	TGTGCCAGCAGCCAAGGTGGCGGGGAAAACATTCAGTACTTC
TRBD1	TRBV5-1	.	TRBJ1-4	CASSLDGWDSPLFF	TGCGCCAGCAGCTTGGACGGGTGGGACAGTCCTCTGTTTTTT
TRBD1	TRBV7-2	.	TRBJ1-1	CASSLGQGRYFNTEAFF	TGTGCCAGCAGCCTGGGACAGGGAAGATATTTTAACACTGAAGCTTTCTTT
.	TRBV5-1	.	TRBJ2-7	CASSFGPTVREQYF	TGCGCCAGCAGCTTTGGCCCCACCGTACGCGAGCAGTACTTC
.	TRBV7-3	few	TRBJ2-1	CASRETSLGYNEQFF	TGTGCCAGCAGAGAAACAAGTTTGGGTTACAATGAGCAGTTCTTC
.	TRBV21-1	.	TRBJ1-5	CASSKAHVGDNQPQHF	TGTGCCAGCAGCAAAGCGCATGTAGGGGACAATCAGCCCCAGCATTTT
TRBD1	TRBV7-2	.	TRBJ1-4	CASSPGTASVKLFF	TGTGCCAGCAGCCCAGGGACAGCGAGTGTGAAACTGTTTTTT
TRBD2	TRBV20-1	few	TRBJ2-4	CSAALSGTSGGATNGDIQYF	TGCAGTGCCGCACTATCGGGGACTAGCGGGGGGGCGACAAACGGGGACATTCAGTACTTC
TRBD2	TRBV4-2	few	TRBJ2-2	CASSQGSGGDTGELFF	TGTGCCAGCAGCCAAGGGAGCGGGGGTGACACCGGGGAGCTGTTTTTT
.	TRBV16	.	TRBJ2-5	CASSQWEATGTQYF	TGTGCCAGCAGTCAATGGGAGGCTACAGGGACCCAGTACTTC
.	TRBV7-2	.	TRBJ2-3	CASSQRVTDTQYF	TGTGCCAGCAGTCAAAGGGTGACAGATACGCAGTATTTT
TRBD1	TRBV10-3	few	TRBJ2-7	CAIGTELAYEQYF	TGTGCCATCGGGACAGAATTGGCCTACGAGCAGTACTTC
.	TRBV7-2	few	TRBJ1-4	CASSKDSATNEKLFF	TGTGCCAGCAGCAAAGACAGTGCAACTAATGAAAAACTGTTTTTT
.	TRBV19	.	TRBJ1-1	CASSIDMGARNTEAFF	TGTGCCAGTAGTATAGATATGGGGGCGAGGAACACTGAAGCTTTCTTT
.	TRBV11-2	.	TRBJ2-5	CASSSETQETQYF	TGTGCCAGCAGCTCGGAGACCCAAGAGACCCAGTACTTC
.	TRBV3-1	.	TRBJ2-7	CASSQEPGDAYEQYF	TGTGCCAGCAGCCAAGAACCGGGGGATGCCTACGAGCAGTACTTC
TRBD2	TRBV5-1	.	TRBJ2-7	CASSPQGLAAYEQYF	TGCGCCAGCAGCCCGCAGGGACTAGCGGCCTACGAGCAGTACTTC